The clone carrying this T cell receptor beta chain was seen once. Its specificity is unknown. V lost 2 bases, J lost 5 bases, and 15 bases lay in between. The CDR3 consists of 15 residues. The germline CDR1 and CDR2 sequences are SNHLY and FYNNEI. Genomic DNA of every subset was divided equally among multiple immunoSEQ plates. TCRdb's copy holds only in-frame clones and misses some; the assay was immunoSEQ multiplex PCR. The sample lists about 2.4 million clones; 93% were seen once. The data were obtained in a study of shared clonotypes between healthy human individuals. Study results and limitations: Incompleteness in sorted-subset sequencing, despite large depth, was shown by rarefaction.

The origin of this receptor is a young man in good health. Some clones in this sample may be carry-over from other donors' samples. The sample consisted of naive CD4+ T cells from PBMCs. Subset: CD45RA+ positively selected. This sequence joins TRBV2 and TRBJ1-1; possible D gene TRBD1, 5 bases. The chain's CDR3 is CASSERGGGRTEAFF. The CDR3 region has the DNA TGTGCCAGCAGTGAACGGGGCGGTGGGCGGACTGAAGCTTTCTTT.